This T cell receptor beta chain was identified in a study of OX40 agonist ivuxolimab in advanced cancers. Measured with immunoSEQ multiplex PCR; TCRdb has only the in-frame clones, and not every one. The sample yields about 77,000 clones, 65% to 90% seen once. About this clone itself: Its antigen remains unidentified.

This CDR3 spans 15 amino acids. Germline V gene data show CDR1 as SGHRS and CDR2 as YFSETQ. V dropped 0 bases and J dropped 5 bases, with 14 bases sitting between them. Study results and limitations: Among some nonresponders, normalized T-cell clonal expansion was also low.

The rearrangement links TRBV5-1 to TRBJ2-5, with D possibly called TRBD1 or TRBD2 (5 bases each). The material was CD4+ or CD8+ T cells sorted from blood, obtained in a trial of the OX40 agonist ivuxolimab. The TCR originated in an adult with an advanced solid tumor such as melanoma, head and neck, liver or kidney cancer. CDR3 in amino acids: CASSLGSSWGETQYF. The CDR3 DNA is TGCGCCAGCAGCTTGGGGAGCTCCTGGGGGGAGACCCAGTACTTC.